The rows below give T cell receptor beta chains drawn from one sample of a study of identifying expanded T cells in peripheral blood. Data came from immunoSEQ multiplex PCR; TCRdb stores just in-frame clones and leaves some out. The sample records 100,000 to 150,000 clones, about four fifths being singletons. Sequenced input: blood. These receptors originate from a person between 18 and 75 years old in good health. The CDR3 runs from the conserved cysteine through the conserved F or W. D genes are given only for firm matches. Size values are once, few and many counts, or a class for expanded clones, and some rows have none.

D gene	J gene	clone size	CDR3 length	V gene	CDR3 DNA	CDR3 protein
NA	TRBJ2-5	NA	15	TRBV5-6	TGTGCCAGCAGCTTGTGGTTCAGGGGACGAGAGACCCAGTACTTC	CASSLWFRGRETQYF
NA	TRBJ2-7	once	17	TRBV5-4	TGTGCCAGCAGCTTGGCATTCGACAGGTCATCGTACGAGCGGCAGTACTTC	CASSLAFDRSSYERQYF
TRBD2	TRBJ2-2	few	15	TRBV18	TGTGCCAGCTCGAGTCCGGCTAGCGGAGACGGGGAGCTGTTTTTT	CASSSPASGDGELFF
NA	TRBJ1-1	NA	15	TRBV19	TGTGCCAGTAACCCTCCTGAACAGGGATGGACTGAAGCTTTCTTT	CASNPPEQGWTEAFF
NA	TRBJ1-6	NA	14	TRBV27	TGTGCCAGCAAACTTGAGAGAAATAATTCACCCCTCCACTTT	CASKLERNNSPLHF
TRBD1	TRBJ1-2	NA	15	TRBV7-9	TGTGCCAGCAGCTTAGGGTTCGGGACAGGGAATGGCTACACCTTC	CASSLGFGTGNGYTF
NA	TRBJ1-2	NA	13	TRBV10-1	TGCGCCAGCAGTGAATTGACAGACAAGAGCTACACCTTC	CASSELTDKSYTF
NA	TRBJ2-7	NA	14	TRBV11-2	TGTGCCAGCAGCCCTCGACAGGGAGGCTACGAGCAGTACTTC	CASSPRQGGYEQYF
TRBD1	TRBJ1-1	NA	15	TRBV5-5	TGTGCCAGCAGCTTACAGGGGGGCATGAACACTGAAGCTTTCTTT	CASSLQGGMNTEAFF
NA	TRBJ1-2	NA	14	TRBV9	TGTGCCAGCAGCGTAGTAAACAGCCCCTATGGCTACACCTTC	CASSVVNSPYGYTF
TRBD1	TRBJ2-2	NA	17	TRBV7-7	TGTGCCAGCAGCTTGAGTTGGGACAGGGCCTCCCCCGGGGAGCTGTTTTTT	CASSLSWDRASPGELFF
NA	TRBJ1-2	few	13	TRBV10-3	TGTGCCACTCTACAGGGAGGGAACTATGGCTACACCTTC	CATLQGGNYGYTF
NA	TRBJ1-1	NA	14	TRBV4-3	TGCGCCAGCAGCCAAGCAGGTCTTTCGGACGGAGCTTTCTTT	CASSQAGLSDGAFF
NA	TRBJ1-4	once	13	TRBV30	TGTGCCGCTACTAATTTATTCAGGACAGAACTGTTTTTT	CAATNLFRTELFF
NA	TRBJ2-2	NA	15	TRBV2	TGTGCCAGCAGTCTCCCCCGGGGTACTACCGGGGAGCTGTTTTTT	CASSLPRGTTGELFF
NA	TRBJ1-1	NA	13	TRBV2	TGTGCCAGCAGTAAACAGGGAAACACTGAAGCTTTCTTT	CASSKQGNTEAFF
TRBD1	TRBJ2-3	NA	15	TRBV18	TGTGCCAGCTCACCGACAGGGGTCTTCACAGATACGCAGTATTTT	CASSPTGVFTDTQYF
TRBD1	TRBJ2-4	NA	13	TRBV5-5	TGTGCCAGCAGCTTCTCCCTTACAGGGGGCCTCGGCTTC	CASSFSLTGGLGF
NA	TRBJ2-1	once	13	TRBV7-2	TGTGCCAGCAGCTTGGACACCAACAATGAGCAGTTCTTC	CASSLDTNNEQFF
NA	TRBJ2-5	once	15	TRBV7-6	TGTGCCAGCAGCCGCGGGCCTTATTTCGCCCCGGACAAGTACTTC	CASSRGPYFAPDKYF
NA	TRBJ1-2	NA	15	TRBV2	TGTGCCAGCAGAGCTATGGACAGCCGAACCTATGGCTACACCTTC	CASRAMDSRTYGYTF
NA	TRBJ1-2	once	13	TRBV29-1	TGCAGCGTTGGTGGGGGGATGAGCTATGGCTACACCTTC	CSVGGGMSYGYTF
NA	TRBJ1-1	NA	15	TRBV29-1	TGCAGCGTTGAATCGCGGCTCAGAGCGAACACTGAAGCTTTCTTT	CSVESRLRANTEAFF
NA	TRBJ1-2	NA	13	TRBV6-5	TGTGCCAGCAGATTTACGGACAGATGGGGCTACACCTTC	CASRFTDRWGYTF
TRBD1	TRBJ2-7	NA	15	TRBV11-2	TGTGCCAGCAGCGCCGCCGGGACAGGGGCCTACGAGCAGTACTTC	CASSAAGTGAYEQYF
NA	TRBJ2-5	NA	14	TRBV5-4	TGTGCCAGCAGCTTGGCCAGCGTGGTAGAGACCCAGTACTTC	CASSLASVVETQYF
NA	TRBJ2-2	NA	15	TRBV7-2	TGTGCCAGCAGTATTCAGGTTGGGAACACCGGGGAGCTGTTTTTT	CASSIQVGNTGELFF
NA	TRBJ1-1	NA	18	TRBV4-3	TGCGCCAGCAGCCAAGATGTAAGCACACTGGAGCTGAACACTGAAGCTTTCTTT	CASSQDVSTLELNTEAFF
TRBD1	TRBJ1-2	NA	16	TRBV19	TGTGCCAGCGGCCGAAAACCGGGACAGGGAGAGGATGGCTACACCTTC	CASGRKPGQGEDGYTF
NA	TRBJ1-4	NA	17	TRBV5-8	TGTGCCAGCAGCAGTTGGGTCCCCTACTCAACTAATGAAAAACTGTTTTTT	CASSSWVPYSTNEKLFF
NA	TRBJ2-1	NA	15	TRBV30	TGTGCCTGGATAAGGGGGATGGACCCCTACAATGAGCAGTTCTTC	CAWIRGMDPYNEQFF
NA	TRBJ2-4	NA	12	TRBV25-1	TGTGCCAGCAGTTTAGCCAAAAACATTCAGTACTTC	CASSLAKNIQYF
NA	TRBJ2-1	NA	14	TRBV7-9	TGTGCCAGCAGGGGGCAGGTGGGTGGCAATGAGCAGTTCTTC	CASRGQVGGNEQFF
NA	TRBJ1-2	NA	12	TRBV30	TGTGCCTGGAGTCTGCAGGACTTTGGCTACACCTTC	CAWSLQDFGYTF
TRBD1	TRBJ2-7	NA	14	TRBV6-1	TGTGCCAGCACAAGACAGGGTCTCGCCTACGAGCAGTACTTC	CASTRQGLAYEQYF
NA	TRBJ2-7	NA	15	TRBV11-2	TGTGCCAGCAGCCTAATCACAGGGAGGATGGACGAGCAGTACTTC	CASSLITGRMDEQYF
NA	TRBJ2-2	NA	14	TRBV15	TGTGCCACCAGCAGAGGAGGGGGGACCGGGGAGCTGTTTTTT	CATSRGGGTGELFF
NA	TRBJ1-1	NA	14	TRBV6-6	TGTGCCAGCAGTTACTCTGGGGGAGGTACTGAAGCTTTCTTT	CASSYSGGGTEAFF
TRBD1	TRBJ1-2	NA	14	TRBV6-5	TGTGCCAGCAGTAGGGAGACAGGGAACTATGGCTACACCTTC	CASSRETGNYGYTF
NA	TRBJ2-7	NA	17	TRBV11-3	TGTGCCAGCAGCCCAGCTGGACGGGCCCCTCATTACTACGAGCAGTACTTC	CASSPAGRAPHYYEQYF
TRBD1	TRBJ1-3	NA	14	TRBV7-9	TGTGCCAGCAATGGGGGACAGGCTGGAAACACCATATATTTT	CASNGGQAGNTIYF
NA	TRBJ1-2	NA	15	TRBV2	TGTGCCAGCCCCTGGATCCCCGGGATCCCTGGGGGCTACACCTTC	CASPWIPGIPGGYTF
TRBD1	TRBJ2-3	NA	14	TRBV5-1	TGCGCCAGCAGCTTGGTGGACAGGGCAGATACGCAGTATTTT	CASSLVDRADTQYF
TRBD1	TRBJ1-2	few	14	TRBV28	TGTGCCAGCAGTCTCTTTGGACAGGGGTATGGCTACACCTTC	CASSLFGQGYGYTF
TRBD1	TRBJ2-7	NA	15	TRBV11-2	TGTGCCAGCAGCTTAGCCCCCGGGACAGCCGAGGAGCAGTACTTC	CASSLAPGTAEEQYF
TRBD2	TRBJ2-3	NA	15	TRBV5-1	TGCGCCAGCAGCTACCAGCGGGGAATCACAGATACGCAGTATTTT	CASSYQRGITDTQYF
NA	TRBJ1-5	NA	14	TRBV6-6	TGTGCCAGCAAAGAGACGGGGGCTGGTCAGCCCCAGCATTTT	CASKETGAGQPQHF
TRBD1	TRBJ1-5	NA	13	TRBV6-1	TGTGCCAGCAGTCAGGGGGCGAGTCAGCCCCAGCATTTT	CASSQGASQPQHF
NA	TRBJ1-3	NA	12	TRBV6-1	TGTGCCAGCAGGGACCCCGGAAACACCATATATTTT	CASRDPGNTIYF
NA	TRBJ2-7	NA	14	TRBV6-6	TGTGCCAGCAGGTCAAGCAGTAACTACGACGAGCAGTACTTC	CASRSSSNYDEQYF
TRBD1	TRBJ2-1	NA	15	TRBV18	TGTGCCAGCTCACCAGACAGGGGGCTGATTATTGAGCAGTTCTTC	CASSPDRGLIIEQFF
NA	TRBJ2-7	once	15	TRBV19	TGTGCCAGTAGTGTCGCGGACATTGGCTCCTACGAGCAGTACTTC	CASSVADIGSYEQYF
TRBD1	TRBJ1-2	NA	15	TRBV7-2	TGTGCCAGCAGCTCACGGAGGGACAGCTACCATGGCTACACCTTC	CASSSRRDSYHGYTF
NA	TRBJ2-7	few	14	TRBV10-3	TGTGCCATCAGTGGACGTACTACCCATAAGGAGCAGTACTTC	CAISGRTTHKEQYF
NA	TRBJ1-2	medium-sized	15	TRBV11-2	TGTGCCAGCAGCTTAGCTTCGTCAGGGGATGGTGGCTACACCTTC	CASSLASSGDGGYTF
TRBD1	TRBJ1-1	NA	16	TRBV5-8	TGTGCCAGCAGCTTGTGGACAGGGGTGAAGAACACTGAAGCTTTCTTT	CASSLWTGVKNTEAFF
TRBD2	TRBJ2-1	NA	13	TRBV6-5	TGTGCCAGCAGAACCGGGAGGCTTGTTGAGCAGTTCTTC	CASRTGRLVEQFF
NA	TRBJ2-2	NA	17	TRBV10-3	TGTGCCATCCGGAGACTCCTTTCTTTGGAGAACACCGGGGAGCTGTTTTTT	CAIRRLLSLENTGELFF
NA	TRBJ2-1	NA	17	TRBV19	TGTGCCAGTAGTATATTGGGACGGCCAGTTTCTAAGGATGAGCAGTTCTTC	CASSILGRPVSKDEQFF
NA	TRBJ1-6	NA	16	TRBV5-6	TGTGCCAGCAGCTACCCCTCTGAGGGTTATAATTCACCCCTCCACTTT	CASSYPSEGYNSPLHF